The 3 T cell receptor beta chains below all came from one sample that was sequenced in a study of cytomegalovirus exposure and HLA in healthy donors. PCR involved 60 Vbeta and 13 Jbeta primers. Clones were sequenced by immunoSEQ multiplex PCR, and TCRdb holds only the in-frame ones, with some missing. The repertoire includes some 160,000 clones, roughly four fifths of them detected once, and around 3.3% sits in the top ten. Material: PBMCs. The receptors stem from a woman aged 40 to 55 in good health and CMV-seronegative.

J is TRBJ1-4 and V is TRBV5-1, with a weak D call TRBD1 (5 bases). The CDR3 totals 12 residues. Germline lookup yields CDR1 SGHRS and CDR2 YFSETQ. V was cut by 4 bases and J by 6 bases, with 7 bases left in between. CDR3 region: CASSKGYEKLFF. In DNA form, the CDR3 reads TGCGCCAGCAGCAAGGGGTATGAAAAACTGTTTTTT.

The CDR3, as DNA: TGTGCCAGCAGCCCAACTTCCACTAGCACAGATACGCAGTATTTT. Protein product: CASSPTSTSTDTQYF. This chain uses TRBV7-9 with TRBJ2-3; no reliable D call. Between the trimmed V and J ends, which lost 5 bases and 0 bases, there was a span of 12 bases. The CDR3 extends over 15 amino acids. Looked up from germline, CDR1 is SEHNR and CDR2 is FQNEAQ (reference sequence).

This chain uses TRBV10-1 with TRBJ2-2; D is unresolved. The V gene lost 6 bases and the J gene lost 3 bases, with 8 bases spanning the gap. CDR1 and CDR2 (germline): WNHNN, SYGVQD (reference sequence). The CDR3 consists of 13 residues. The CDR3 loop is CASSSTDTGELFF. The CDR3, as DNA: TGCGCCAGCAGCTCCACAGACACCGGGGAGCTGTTTTTT.